This T cell receptor (beta chain) was captured in a study of blood T cell repertoires in COVID-19 (dated by TCRdb to the early 2020s). With respect to the entire study: Collaborator samples came from the United States, Italy and Spain and covered acute and convalescent phases of COVID-19. The prospective study material was composed of cDNA or gDNA derived from T cells, B-cell-depleted T cells, or PBMCs. The dataset comprised deeply sampled blood TCRbeta repertoires from subjects exposed to, actively infected with, or recovered from COVID-19. A freely available public database, intended as a resource for researchers studying the immune response to SARS-CoV-2, is where the repertoires were released. The samples were drawn from two sources: the first 160 participants of the ongoing ImmuneRACE study, and 1,000 to 1,500 subjects contributed by 6 global collaborators. Sample metadata almost always included a de-identified subject ID, COVID-19 status, age in years and sex. HLA class I and class II types, where available, came from metadata supplied by the sample provider rather than from assay-based typing.

What the work shows at the level of the full study, not this receptor alone: How much clinical and demographic metadata was included differed by source and by participant, and the metadata was provided uncurated.

The CDR3 spans 15 residues, from the cysteine through the phenylalanine. The DNA shown is the 45-base CDR3, in frame from base 1. The germline V and J ends show losses of 2 bases and 8 bases respectively, and no gene match explains 5 bases of the junction. The germline V gene sets CDR1 to MDHEN and CDR2 to SYDVKM. Each collaborating institution followed its own protocols to collect whole blood in K2EDTA tubes. For TCRbeta analysis, collaborators shipped samples as frozen whole blood, isolated PBMCs, or DNA extracted from either of those sample types. TCRbeta CDR3 regions were amplified from genomic DNA using the immunoSEQ Assay, a bias-controlled multiplex PCR. In the source study's methods: Nucleated cell counts per sample were estimated from amplification of reference gene primers within the assay. Sequence reads were collapsed and filtered to measure the absolute abundance of every unique TCRbeta CDR3 rearrangement. For each sample, productive Simpson clonality was calculated as the square root of Simpson's diversity index across productive rearrangements. TCRdb carries this immuneACCESS record with in-frame sequences only. Its versions omit some clonotypes, under half of them owing to an unresolved V gene in the studies checked, with the rest unexplained. V and J calls and clone size follow that table, whereas D and trimming were derived from the DNA. For this sample there are about 210,000 clones; 92% appear just once. The ten largest clones represent approximately 1.2% of the sample.

This clone was found once. No antigen is known for it. No per-base quality is available; no much larger clone lies one base away. The sequence was collected from a man younger than 40 with acute or convalescent COVID-19. The chain is assembled from TRBV28 and TRBJ1-6; TRBD1 fits 8 bases in the junction. The sample comprised peripheral blood. The DNA is as follows: TGTGCCAGCAGTTTACAGGGGGCGCACTATTCACCCCTCCACTTT. Its product reads: CASSLQGAHYSPLHF.